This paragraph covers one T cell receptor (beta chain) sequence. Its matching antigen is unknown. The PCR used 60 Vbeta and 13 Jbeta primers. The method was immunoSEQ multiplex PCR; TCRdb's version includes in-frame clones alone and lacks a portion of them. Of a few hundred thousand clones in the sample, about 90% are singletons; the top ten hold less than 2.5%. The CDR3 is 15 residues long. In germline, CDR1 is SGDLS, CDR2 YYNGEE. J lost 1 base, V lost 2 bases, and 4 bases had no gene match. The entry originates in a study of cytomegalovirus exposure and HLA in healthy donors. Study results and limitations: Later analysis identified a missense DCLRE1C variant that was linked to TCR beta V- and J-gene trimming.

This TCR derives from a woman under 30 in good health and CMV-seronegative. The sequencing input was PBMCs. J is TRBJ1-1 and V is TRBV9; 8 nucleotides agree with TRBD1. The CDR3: CASSVQGAPNTEAFF. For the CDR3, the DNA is TGTGCCAGCAGCGTCCAGGGGGCGCCGAACACTGAAGCTTTCTTT. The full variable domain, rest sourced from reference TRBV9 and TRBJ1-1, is DSGVTQTPKHLITATGQRVTLRCSPRSGDLSVYWYQQSLDQGLQFLIQYYNGEERAKGNILERFSAQQFPDLHSELNLSSLELGDSALYFCASSVQGAPNTEAFFGQGTRLTVV.